A selection of T cell receptor beta chains follows, all from one sample in a study of blood T cell repertoires in COVID-19. Sequencing used immunoSEQ multiplex PCR; TCRdb keeps in-frame clones, though not all of them. This table holds under 200,000 clones, roughly three quarters found once. Sample: peripheral blood. The receptor source for this set is a man aged 55 to 70 with active or convalescent COVID-19. The CDR3 runs from the conserved cysteine through the conserved F or W. A D gene is named only where the DNA matches it firmly. Part of the rows lack a size; the others show once, few, many or a class for expanded clones.

TRBJ2-7 | - | TRBV18 | TRBD1 | CASSPIRQGITGEQYF | TGTGCCAGCTCACCAATCCGACAGGGGATAACCGGCGAGCAGTACTTC
TRBJ1-5 | - | TRBV21-1 | - | CASSISVVNQPQHF | TGTGCCAGCAGCATTAGTGTGGTCAATCAGCCCCAGCATTTT
TRBJ2-2 | - | TRBV7-8 | - | CASSLRSPKNTGELFF | TGTGCCAGCAGCTTACGGAGTCCGAAGAACACCGGGGAGCTGTTTTTT
TRBJ1-6 | - | TRBV7-2 | TRBD1 | CASSIQGAPGNSPLHF | TGTGCCAGCAGCATTCAGGGGGCGCCGGGGAATTCACCCCTCCACTTT
TRBJ1-5 | - | TRBV2 | - | CASSVKQDDGPQHF | TGTGCCAGCAGTGTAAAACAGGACGATGGGCCCCAGCATTTT
TRBJ1-2 | - | TRBV2 | - | CASSQDRSYGYTF | TGTGCCAGCAGTCAGGACAGATCTTATGGCTACACCTTC
TRBJ2-7 | - | TRBV7-8 | - | CASSSREQQYF | TGTGCCAGCAGCTCTCGAGAGCAGCAGTACTTC
TRBJ1-5 | - | TRBV2 | - | CASNAGVQPQHF | TGTGCCAGCAATGCAGGCGTACAGCCCCAGCATTTT
TRBJ2-1 | once | TRBV18 | - | CASSFRQNEQFF | TGTGCCAGCTCATTTCGACAGAATGAGCAGTTCTTC
TRBJ1-1 | - | TRBV7-9 | - | CASSLGSPNTEAFF | TGTGCCAGCAGCTTGGGCAGCCCGAACACTGAAGCTTTCTTT
TRBJ1-5 | once | TRBV12-3/TRBV12-4 | TRBD1 | CASRGTGGQPQHF | TGTGCCAGCAGAGGGACAGGAGGTCAGCCCCAGCATTTT
TRBJ2-5 | - | TRBV24-1 | TRBD2 | CATSGTSGTETQYF | TGTGCCACCAGTGGTACTAGCGGGACGGAGACCCAGTACTTC
TRBJ1-2 | - | TRBV24-1 | TRBD1 | CATSDGQGYGYTF | TGTGCCACCAGTGATGGACAGGGGTATGGCTACACCTTC
TRBJ1-1 | - | TRBV7-2 | TRBD1 | CASSSLLDRAHTEAFF | TGTGCCAGCAGCTCATTATTAGACAGGGCGCACACTGAAGCTTTCTTT
TRBJ2-3 | once | TRBV15 | - | CATSRVGGGGADTQYF | TGTGCCACCAGCAGAGTAGGGGGGGGTGGCGCAGATACGCAGTATTTT
TRBJ1-2 | - | TRBV21-1 | - | CASSTSRGEEDTF | TGTGCCAGCAGCACCAGTCGGGGTGAGGAGGACACCTTC
TRBJ1-1 | - | TRBV30 | - | CAWSRGGPNTEAFF | TGTGCCTGGAGTAGGGGGGGTCCGAACACTGAAGCTTTCTTT
TRBJ2-3 | - | TRBV4-2 | TRBD1 | CASSAGTDQDTQYF | TGTGCCAGCAGCGCTGGGACAGATCAAGATACGCAGTATTTT
TRBJ2-1 | - | TRBV5-4 | - | CASLRGGRSYNEQFF | TGTGCCAGCCTCAGGGGCGGGCGGAGTTACAATGAGCAGTTCTTC
TRBJ1-1 | - | TRBV19 | - | CASSIVAQPTEAFF | TGTGCCAGTAGTATAGTGGCCCAACCAACTGAAGCTTTCTTT
TRBJ2-5 | - | TRBV18 | - | CASSEEIQETQYF | TGTGCCAGCTCAGAAGAGATCCAAGAGACCCAGTACTTC
TRBJ2-7 | - | TRBV18 | - | CASSLRQGEQYF | TGTGCCAGCTCTCTCCGCCAGGGCGAGCAGTACTTC
TRBJ1-2 | - | TRBV29-1 | - | CSVEVGRRTPYGYTF | TGCAGCGTTGAAGTAGGGCGGAGGACCCCTTATGGCTACACCTTC
TRBJ2-7 | - | TRBV6-2/TRBV6-3 | - | CASSYYGNEQYF | TGTGCCAGCAGTTACTACGGGAACGAGCAGTACTTC
TRBJ2-1 | - | TRBV29-1 | - | CSVDGQGDNNEQFF | TGCAGCGTTGATGGCCAGGGCGACAACAATGAGCAGTTCTTC
TRBJ1-2 | - | TRBV28 | - | CASSFRRNYGYTF | TGTGCCAGCAGTTTCCGGAGGAACTATGGCTACACCTTC
TRBJ1-6 | - | TRBV6-5 | TRBD1 | CASKGNRGNSPLHF | TGTGCCAGCAAGGGAAACAGGGGGAATTCACCCCTCCACTTT
TRBJ2-3 | - | TRBV7-2 | TRBD1 | CASRRDRFTDTQYF | TGTGCCAGCCGCCGGGACAGGTTCACAGATACGCAGTATTTT
TRBJ2-5 | - | TRBV10-3 | TRBD1 | CAISRPGTGLETQYF | TGTGCCATCAGCCGTCCCGGGACAGGGTTGGAGACCCAGTACTTC
TRBJ1-5 | few | TRBV28 | TRBD1 | CASSPPRQGTGNQPQHF | TGTGCCAGCAGTCCCCCTAGACAGGGGACGGGCAATCAGCCCCAGCATTTT
TRBJ2-3 | - | TRBV6-5 | TRBD2 | CASMAREGGTDTQYF | TGTGCCAGCATGGCAAGGGAGGGAGGCACAGATACGCAGTATTTT
TRBJ2-7 | few | TRBV7-9 | TRBD1 | CASSPRTGKIYEQYF | TGTGCCAGCAGCCCTCGGACAGGGAAAATCTACGAGCAGTACTTC
TRBJ1-1 | - | TRBV12-5 | - | CASGQGNTEAFF | TGTGCTAGTGGACAGGGAAACACTGAAGCTTTCTTT
TRBJ1-3 | - | TRBV7-9 | TRBD1 | CASSRLQGAGTIYF | TGTGCCAGCAGCCGTCTCCAGGGGGCGGGCACCATATATTTT
TRBJ1-5 | - | TRBV19 | - | CASSLGRDNQPQHF | TGTGCCAGTAGTTTAGGACGGGATAATCAGCCCCAGCATTTT
TRBJ2-1 | - | TRBV11-1 | TRBD2 | CASSLRTSAGYNEQFF | TGTGCCAGCAGCCTAAGGACTAGCGCGGGATACAATGAGCAGTTCTTC
TRBJ2-3 | - | TRBV30 | TRBD1 | CAFDRGRTDTQYF | TGTGCCTTTGACAGGGGGCGGACAGATACGCAGTATTTT
TRBJ2-5 | - | TRBV9 | - | CASSVEGAQETQYF | TGTGCCAGCAGCGTAGAAGGAGCCCAAGAGACCCAGTACTTC
TRBJ1-5 | - | TRBV28 | - | CASSWAGPDNQPQHF | TGTGCCAGCAGTTGGGCTGGTCCGGACAATCAGCCCCAGCATTTT
TRBJ2-5 | - | TRBV2 | - | CASSEWRRGQETQYF | TGTGCCAGCAGTGAGTGGAGGCGAGGGCAAGAGACCCAGTACTTC
TRBJ1-2 | - | TRBV6-6 | - | CASSYSRGNREGYTF | TGTGCCAGCAGTTACTCGAGGGGGAACCGCGAGGGCTACACCTTC
TRBJ2-1 | - | TRBV12-5 | TRBD2 | CASAAPKRESSYNEQFF | TGTGCTAGTGCCGCCCCCAAGCGGGAGAGCTCCTACAATGAGCAGTTCTTC
TRBJ2-4 | - | TRBV28 | TRBD1 | CASSTPREQGGRENIQYF | TGTGCCAGCAGTACCCCCCGGGAACAGGGGGGACGGGAAAACATTCAGTACTTC
TRBJ2-6 | - | TRBV5-6 | - | CASSLGSSGANVLTF | TGTGCCAGCAGCTTGGGGAGCTCTGGGGCCAACGTCCTGACTTTC
TRBJ2-1 | - | TRBV9 | TRBD2 | CASSGTGTRYEQFF | TGTGCCAGCAGCGGCACCGGGACTAGGTATGAGCAGTTCTTC
TRBJ1-1 | - | TRBV7-2 | - | CASSWAPTRNTEAFF | TGTGCCAGCAGCTGGGCCCCCACACGGAACACTGAAGCTTTCTTT
TRBJ1-2 | - | TRBV28 | TRBD1 | CASSATGKMDYGYTF | TGTGCCAGCAGTGCGACAGGGAAAATGGACTATGGCTACACCTTC
TRBJ2-3 | few | TRBV6-5 | TRBD2 | CASVAVASGPDTQYF | TGTGCCAGCGTGGCCGTCGCTAGCGGTCCGGATACGCAGTATTTT
TRBJ2-3 | - | TRBV20-1 | TRBD2 | CSASSGLAGSTDTQYF | TGCAGTGCTAGTTCGGGGCTAGCGGGAAGCACAGATACGCAGTATTTT
TRBJ1-2 | - | TRBV18 | - | CASAPARQGYGYTF | TGTGCCAGCGCACCGGCCCGGCAGGGTTATGGCTACACCTTC
TRBJ1-2 | - | TRBV30 | TRBD1 | CAWSVIGRGSGYTF | TGTGCCTGGAGTGTTATCGGCAGGGGGTCTGGCTACACCTTC
TRBJ2-1 | - | TRBV11-3 | - | CASSLEGAAYNEQFF | TGTGCCAGCAGCTTAGAAGGGGCAGCATACAATGAGCAGTTCTTC
TRBJ2-5 | - | TRBV5-1 | - | CASSPDRYQETQYF | TGCGCCAGCAGCCCTGACAGGTACCAAGAGACCCAGTACTTC